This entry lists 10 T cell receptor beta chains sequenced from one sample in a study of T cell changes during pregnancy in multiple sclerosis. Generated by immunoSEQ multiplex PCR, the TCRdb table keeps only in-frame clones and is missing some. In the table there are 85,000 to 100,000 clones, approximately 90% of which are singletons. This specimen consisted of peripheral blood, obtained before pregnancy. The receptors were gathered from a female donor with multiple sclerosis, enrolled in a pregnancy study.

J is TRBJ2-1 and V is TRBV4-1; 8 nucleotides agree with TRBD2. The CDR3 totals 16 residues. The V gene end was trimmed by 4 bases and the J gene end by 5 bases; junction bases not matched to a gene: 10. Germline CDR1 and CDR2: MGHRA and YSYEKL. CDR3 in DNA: TGCGCCAGCAGCCGTATCTGGAGCGGGAGTAACAATGAGCAGTTCTTC. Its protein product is CASSRIWSGSNNEQFF.

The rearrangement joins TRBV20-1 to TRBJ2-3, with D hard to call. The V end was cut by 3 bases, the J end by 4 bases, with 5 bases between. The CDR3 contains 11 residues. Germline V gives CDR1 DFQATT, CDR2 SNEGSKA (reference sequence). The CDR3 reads CSARWPDTQYF. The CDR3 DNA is TGCAGTGCTAGGTGGCCAGATACGCAGTATTTT.

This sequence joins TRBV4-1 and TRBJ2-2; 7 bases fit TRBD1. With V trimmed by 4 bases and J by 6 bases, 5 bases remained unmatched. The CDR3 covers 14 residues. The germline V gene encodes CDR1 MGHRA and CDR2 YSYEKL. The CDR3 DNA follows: TGCGCCAGCAGCCGCCATCAGGGGGCCGGGGAGCTGTTTTTT. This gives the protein CASSRHQGAGELFF.

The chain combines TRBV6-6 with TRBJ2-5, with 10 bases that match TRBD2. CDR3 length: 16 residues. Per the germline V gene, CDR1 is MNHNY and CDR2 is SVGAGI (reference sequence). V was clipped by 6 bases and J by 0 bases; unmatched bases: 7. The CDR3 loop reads CASRFTSGTYQETQYF. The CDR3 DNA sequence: TGTGCCAGCAGATTCACTAGCGGGACGTACCAAGAGACCCAGTACTTC.

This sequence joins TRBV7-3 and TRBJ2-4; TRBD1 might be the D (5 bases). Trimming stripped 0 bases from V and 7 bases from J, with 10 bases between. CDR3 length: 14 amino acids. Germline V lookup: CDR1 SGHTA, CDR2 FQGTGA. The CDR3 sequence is CASSLTGAGNIQYF. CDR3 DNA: TGTGCCAGCAGCTTAACAGGGGCCGGGAACATTCAGTACTTC.

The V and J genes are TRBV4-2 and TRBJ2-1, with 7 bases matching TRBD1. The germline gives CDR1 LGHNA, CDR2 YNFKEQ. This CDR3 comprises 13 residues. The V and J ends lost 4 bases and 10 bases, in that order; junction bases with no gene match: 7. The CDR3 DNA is TGTGCCAGCAGCCTCGACAGGGTAGGGGAGCAGTTCTTC. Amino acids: CASSLDRVGEQFF.

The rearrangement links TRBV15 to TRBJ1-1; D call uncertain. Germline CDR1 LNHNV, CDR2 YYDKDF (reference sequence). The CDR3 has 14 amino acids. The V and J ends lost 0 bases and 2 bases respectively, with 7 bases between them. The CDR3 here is CATSRDPVNTEAFF. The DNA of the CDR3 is TGTGCCACCAGCAGAGATCCCGTAAACACTGAAGCTTTCTTT.

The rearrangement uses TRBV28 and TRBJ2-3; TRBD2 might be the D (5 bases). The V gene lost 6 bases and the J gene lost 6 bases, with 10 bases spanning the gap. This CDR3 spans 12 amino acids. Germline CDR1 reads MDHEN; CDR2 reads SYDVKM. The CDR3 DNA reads TGTGCCAGCAGGGACTCCTCGGATACGCAGTATTTT. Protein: CASRDSSDTQYF.

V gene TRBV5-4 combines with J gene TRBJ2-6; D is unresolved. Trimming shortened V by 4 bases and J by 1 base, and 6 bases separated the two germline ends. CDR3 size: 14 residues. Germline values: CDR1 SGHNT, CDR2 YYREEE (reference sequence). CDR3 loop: CASSPRSGANVLTF. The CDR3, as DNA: TGTGCCAGCAGCCCCCGGTCTGGGGCCAACGTCCTGACTTTC.

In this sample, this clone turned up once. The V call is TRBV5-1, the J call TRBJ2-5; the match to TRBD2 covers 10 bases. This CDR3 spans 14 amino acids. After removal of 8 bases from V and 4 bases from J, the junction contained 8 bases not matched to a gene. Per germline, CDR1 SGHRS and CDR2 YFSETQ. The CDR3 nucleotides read TGCGCCAGTAGTCCTAGCGGGAGATCAGAGACCCAGTACTTC. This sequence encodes CASSPSGRSETQYF.